This TCR beta chain is drawn from a study of blood T cell repertoires in COVID-19. About the research overall: PBMCs, B-cell-depleted T cells, or T cells provided the cDNA or gDNA that made up the material.

CDR3 length: 13 residues. Germline V lookup: CDR1 SEHNR, CDR2 FQNEAQ (reference sequence). J lost 3 bases, V lost 5 bases, and 3 bases had no gene match. Here immunoSEQ multiplex PCR was the method, and the copy in TCRdb shows in-frame clones only, minus some. The table includes about 40,000 clones, about 85% detected once. The clonotype comes from a human donor in a cohort sampled during active COVID-19. The specimen sequenced was peripheral blood. The J gene is TRBJ2-7, the V gene TRBV7-9; 8 bases fit TRBD2. The CDR3 sequence: CASSRRGDYEQYF. The DNA of the CDR3 is TGTGCCAGCAGCCGGCGGGGGGACTACGAGCAGTACTTC.